This TCR beta chain derives from a study of blood T cell repertoires in COVID-19. Donors of Cohort 3 who recovered were those that had two negative PCRs, clearance, or symptom resolution. The length of the CDR3 is 16 residues. Germline lookup yields CDR1 MNHNY and CDR2 SVGAGI (reference sequence). J lost 4 bases, V lost 6 bases, and 11 bases had no gene match. Per the study methods: The assay estimated nucleated cells by amplifying reference gene primers. The table came from immunoSEQ multiplex PCR; TCRdb's copy has only in-frame clones and leaves some out. V and J calls and clone size are as listed in that table; D and trimming were resolved from the DNA. The sample lists roughly 450,000 clones, about 90% occurring once.

The V call is TRBV6-6, the J call TRBJ1-2; 10 positions match TRBD1. The sequence was obtained from a man younger than 35 who had recovered from COVID-19. Sample: PBMCs or T cells enriched from blood (not recorded which). CDR3 nucleotide sequence: TGTGCCAGCAGGGAGACAGGGGGCGCTCAGAGCTATGGCTACACCTTC. Translated, it gives CASRETGGAQSYGYTF.